Listed below are T cell receptor beta chains from one sample, sequenced in a study of shared clonotypes between healthy human individuals. The repertoire was sequenced with immunoSEQ multiplex PCR; TCRdb's copy has only in-frame clones and lacks some. The table shows over 700,000 clones, with 72% occurring only once. Sequenced input: memory CD4+ T cells sorted from blood. The source is a woman aged 25-40 years in good health. Both conserved end residues are part of each CDR3.

v_call,j_call,cdr3_length,cdr3_aa
TRBV18,TRBJ2-7,12,CASSPVGGEQYF
TRBV7-8,TRBJ1-4,13,CASSSGQGVELFF
TRBV28,TRBJ1-1,11,CASRDAIEAFF
TRBV29-1,TRBJ2-5,12,CSVRQGQETQYF
TRBV18,TRBJ2-3,13,CASSPRTTDTQYF
TRBV14,TRBJ1-3,15,CASRGPATSGNTIYF
TRBV5-1,TRBJ2-5,15,CASSIQLAGQETQYF
TRBV4-1,TRBJ1-1,15,CASSHPGQGVTEAFF
TRBV5-4,TRBJ2-7,15,CASSRAAGQGYEQYF
TRBV6-6,TRBJ1-1,13,CASSYDSNTEAFF
TRBV19,TRBJ2-5,14,CASQKDRGQETQYF
TRBV5-5,TRBJ1-5,14,CATADYPSDQPQHF
TRBV5-1,TRBJ2-1,15,CASSLASGHYNEQFF
TRBV2,TRBJ2-7,18,CAIPLGGAGGPAAYEQYF
TRBV2,TRBJ1-5,16,CASSEGWGTRNQPQHF
TRBV6-5,TRBJ1-3,12,CASSYSQQGRLF
TRBV28,TRBJ1-1,13,CASSSRFNTEAFF
TRBV2,TRBJ2-5,13,CASSSGPRETQYF
TRBV19,TRBJ1-4,15,CASRPLTGLGRKLFF
TRBV6-1,TRBJ2-7,13,CASIRTGGYEQYF